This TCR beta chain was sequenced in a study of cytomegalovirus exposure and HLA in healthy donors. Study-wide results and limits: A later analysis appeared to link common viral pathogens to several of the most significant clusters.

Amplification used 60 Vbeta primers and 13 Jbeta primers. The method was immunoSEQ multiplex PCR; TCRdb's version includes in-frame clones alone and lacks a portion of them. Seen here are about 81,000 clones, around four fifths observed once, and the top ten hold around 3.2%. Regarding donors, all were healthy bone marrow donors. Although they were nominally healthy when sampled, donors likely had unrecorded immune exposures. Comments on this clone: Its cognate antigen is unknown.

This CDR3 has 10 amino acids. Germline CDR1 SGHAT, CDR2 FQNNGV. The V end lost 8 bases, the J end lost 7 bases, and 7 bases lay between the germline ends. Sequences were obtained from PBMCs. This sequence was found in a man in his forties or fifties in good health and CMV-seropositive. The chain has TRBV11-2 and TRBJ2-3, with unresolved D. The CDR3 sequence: CASGVNTQYF. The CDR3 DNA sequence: TGTGCCAGCGGAGTGAATACGCAGTATTTT.